A selection of T cell receptor beta chains follows, all from one sample in a study of post-analysis software for immune sequencing data. TCRdb re-called the PCR reads with MiXCR, one entry per CDR3 protein. The sample shows some 890,000 distinct CDR3 sequences, about 53% of them seen only once. Source material: blood. The source of these receptors is a girl aged 5-17 years with multiple sclerosis. The CDR3 runs from the conserved cysteine through the conserved F or W. Fields, in order: J gene, clone size, D gene, V gene, CDR3 DNA, CDR3 protein. D genes are given only for firm matches. Expanded clones get a size class; other rows say once, few or many, or leave the size out.

>TRBJ2-7|few|NA|TRBV29-1
TGCAGCGTTCAGAAGCGCCTCTCCTACGAGCAGTACTTC
CSVQKRLSYEQYF
>TRBJ2-1|few|TRBD1|TRBV3-1
TGTGCCAGCAGCCAAATCGGGACAGCTTACAATGAGCAGTTCTTC
CASSQIGTAYNEQFF
>TRBJ2-5|NA|NA|TRBV5-1
TGCGCCAGCAGCTTTATCAAGGAGACCCAGTACTTC
CASSFIKETQYF
>TRBJ1-1|NA|TRBD1|TRBV12-3/TRBV12-4
TGTGCCACCACCTTGGGTAGGACAGGACCGAACACTGAAGCTTTCTTT
CATTLGRTGPNTEAFF
>TRBJ1-1|NA|TRBD1|TRBV29-1
TGCAGCGTTGATAACAGGGGAGGCACTGAAGCTTTCTTT
CSVDNRGGTEAFF
>TRBJ2-4|NA|NA|TRBV5-1
TGCGCCAGCAGCTTGACGCCAGGTCAAAACATTCAGTACTTC
CASSLTPGQNIQYF
>TRBJ2-3|NA|NA|TRBV15
TGTGCCACCAGCAGAGACCCGGCCGGGGGAGGTGCAGATACGCAGTATTTT
CATSRDPAGGGADTQYF
>TRBJ1-5|NA|TRBD1|TRBV5-5
TGTGCCAGCAGCGAGGGGACAGGGTACAATCAGCCCCAGCATTTT
CASSEGTGYNQPQHF
>TRBJ2-5|few|TRBD1|TRBV12-3/TRBV12-4
TGTGCCAGCAGTTTATGGGACAGGGGAGGAGAGACCCAGTACTTC
CASSLWDRGGETQYF
>TRBJ2-7|NA|TRBD1|TRBV7-8
TGTGCCAGCAGCTTCACCGGGACAGCCCACGAGCAGTACTTC
CASSFTGTAHEQYF
>TRBJ2-7|NA|TRBD2|TRBV20-1
TGCAGTGCTAGAGATCGGGGGAGCGGGGCCCCCTACGAGCAGTACTTC
CSARDRGSGAPYEQYF
>TRBJ2-7|NA|NA|TRBV30
TGTGCCTGGAGCCCCCAGGCAGTAAACGAGCAGTACTTC
CAWSPQAVNEQYF
>TRBJ2-3|NA|TRBD2|TRBV6-4
TGTGCCAGCAGTGAAGAGCTAGCGGCCACAGATACGCAGTATTTT
CASSEELAATDTQYF
>TRBJ1-2|NA|NA|TRBV27
TGTGCCAGCAGTCCAGGACAGCGGCGGAAGAACTATGGCTACACCTTC
CASSPGQRRKNYGYTF
>TRBJ2-7|NA|NA|TRBV29-1
TGCAGCGTTTTCGTGGGGGCTGCCCTTGGGCAGTACTTC
CSVFVGAALGQYF
>TRBJ2-5|few|NA|TRBV29-1
TGCAGCGTTGATGGGTCCGGGGAGACCCAGTACTTC
CSVDGSGETQYF
>TRBJ2-1|few|TRBD1|TRBV7-9
TGTGCCAGCAGCCCACGGACAGGCAGTCTTGGCAATGAGCAGTTCTTC
CASSPRTGSLGNEQFF
>TRBJ2-7|NA|NA|TRBV6-6
TGTGCCAGCACCGAGAGTCCGCTCAGATCCTACGAGCAGTACTTC
CASTESPLRSYEQYF
>TRBJ1-1|NA|NA|TRBV5-1
TGCGCCAGCAGCGGACCCCCAGACACTGAAGCTTTCTTT
CASSGPPDTEAFF
>TRBJ2-3|few|TRBD2|TRBV9
TGCGCCAGCAGCCCCTGGCTAGCGGGACTTTCTAGCACAGATACGCAGTATTTT
CASSPWLAGLSSTDTQYF
>TRBJ2-5|NA|NA|TRBV7-8
TGTGCCAGTAACCCCCCACAGGCCGGCCTTAGGGAGACCCAGTACTTC
CASNPPQAGLRETQYF
>TRBJ1-1|once|NA|TRBV10-3
TGTGCCATCAGTGGCGAGGGGTTCACTGAAGCTTTCTTT
CAISGEGFTEAFF
>TRBJ1-2|NA|NA|TRBV30
TGTGCCTGGAGTGACCGGGACTGGGTCTATGGCTACACCTTC
CAWSDRDWVYGYTF
>TRBJ2-1|NA|NA|TRBV4-2
TGTGCCAGCAGCCAAGATAGCCAGGGGAATCACAATGAGCAGTTCTTC
CASSQDSQGNHNEQFF
>TRBJ2-7|few|NA|TRBV7-6
TGTGCCAGCAGCTTAAGGGGACCGAGGGACGAGCAGTACTTC
CASSLRGPRDEQYF
>TRBJ1-2|NA|NA|TRBV6-2/TRBV6-3
TGTGCCAGCAGTCCACAGGCTGTCGGCTACACCTTC
CASSPQAVGYTF
>TRBJ2-1|NA|TRBD1|TRBV27
TGTGCCAGCAGTCTGTGGACAGGTTCCTCCTACAATGAGCAGTTCTTC
CASSLWTGSSYNEQFF
>TRBJ2-3|NA|TRBD1|TRBV2
TGTGCCAGCAACCCTACAGGGGGTAGGACAGATACGCAGTATTTT
CASNPTGGRTDTQYF
>TRBJ2-5|NA|NA|TRBV20-1
TGCAGTGCTAGAGTTGGCAGTTCAGGGGAGACCCAGTACTTC
CSARVGSSGETQYF
>TRBJ1-4|NA|NA|TRBV6-5
TGTGCCAGCAGTTACAGGGCTCCTAATGAAAAACTGTTTTTT
CASSYRAPNEKLFF
>TRBJ2-5|few|NA|TRBV5-1
TGCGCCAGCAGCTTTTCATCCGGTAACCGACAGGAGACCCAGTACTTC
CASSFSSGNRQETQYF
>TRBJ2-1|NA|TRBD2|TRBV29-1
TGCAGCGTTGTTCTAGCGGGAAACAATGAGCAGTTCTTC
CSVVLAGNNEQFF
>TRBJ2-7|few|TRBD2|TRBV7-9
TGTGCCAGCAGCTCCCGGACTAGCGGGAACTCCGAGCAGTACTTC
CASSSRTSGNSEQYF
>TRBJ1-1|once|NA|TRBV18
TGTGCCAGCTCACTCTCGAGACTTATGAACACTGAAGCTTTCTTT
CASSLSRLMNTEAFF
>TRBJ2-7|NA|TRBD2|TRBV7-3
TGTGCCAGCAGCTTAAGGTCTGGGGGGGATTCCTACGAGCAGTACTTC
CASSLRSGGDSYEQYF
>TRBJ2-1|NA|TRBD2|TRBV29-1
TGCAGCGTTGCAGACGCCCTCTTAAGCGGGGTAGCCTACAATGAGCAGTTCTTC
CSVADALLSGVAYNEQFF
>TRBJ1-1|NA|TRBD1|TRBV7-2
TGTGCCAGCAGCCGTACAGGGGACACTGAAGCTTTCTTT
CASSRTGDTEAFF
>TRBJ2-6|NA|NA|TRBV7-9
TGTGCCAGCAGCTTAGGGACAACCAACTCTGGGGCCAACGTCCTGACTTTC
CASSLGTTNSGANVLTF
>TRBJ2-5|NA|TRBD1|TRBV24-1
TGTGCCACCAGTGACCAATCACAGGGGGCGGGAGAGACCCAGTACTTC
CATSDQSQGAGETQYF
>TRBJ2-1|few|NA|TRBV20-1
TGCAGTGCTACAGGCCGCGGGCCCTACAATGAGCAGTTCTTC
CSATGRGPYNEQFF
>TRBJ1-1|few|NA|TRBV5-5
TGTGCCAGCAGCTTGTCCGCAGCAGCCTCGAACACTGAAGCTTTCTTT
CASSLSAAASNTEAFF
>TRBJ2-1|NA|NA|TRBV25-1
TGTGCCAGCAGTGTGGTGGGGACCCAGTTCTTC
CASSVVGTQFF
>TRBJ2-3|NA|NA|TRBV20-1
TGCAGTGGGGGGTTGGGCACAGATACGCAGTATTTT
CSGGLGTDTQYF
>TRBJ2-7|NA|NA|TRBV7-9
TGTGCCAGCAGCTTTACGGCAGGGCCTCTCGAGCAGTACTTC
CASSFTAGPLEQYF
>TRBJ2-3|NA|NA|TRBV20-1
TGCAGTGGAACCGGGTTGGGTACGCAGTATTTT
CSGTGLGTQYF
>TRBJ2-5|NA|TRBD2|TRBV5-5
TGTGCCAGCAGCTTTTTGGCGGGAGAATCAGGAGAGACCCAGTACTTC
CASSFLAGESGETQYF
>TRBJ2-3|NA|NA|TRBV24-1
TGTGCCACCAGTGACAGGTACTCTAGCACAGATACGCAGTATTTT
CATSDRYSSTDTQYF
>TRBJ2-7|NA|TRBD1|TRBV5-1
TGCGCCAGCAGCCACTTCAGGGGGCTAGTGAGCGAGCAGTACTTC
CASSHFRGLVSEQYF
>TRBJ2-1|NA|TRBD2|TRBV27
TGTGCCAGCAGTTTGGGAACTAGCGGGGTGCGGAATGAGCAGTTCTTC
CASSLGTSGVRNEQFF
>TRBJ2-3|NA|TRBD2|TRBV7-2
TGTGCCAGCAGCTTACAACGGGGGGACCGCAATACGCAGTATTTT
CASSLQRGDRNTQYF
>TRBJ1-2|NA|NA|TRBV12-3/TRBV12-4
TGTGCCAGCAGTTCGACCCTACGGACAGCGGGCTACACCTTC
CASSSTLRTAGYTF
>TRBJ2-1|NA|TRBD2|TRBV29-1
TGCAGCACCCGCACGGGGGGTGAGCAGTTCTTC
CSTRTGGEQFF
>TRBJ2-3|NA|NA|TRBV7-9
TGTGCCAGCAGCTACGGGGGACGGATAGATACGCAGTATTTT
CASSYGGRIDTQYF
>TRBJ2-3|NA|NA|TRBV7-9
TGTGCCAGCAGCCCCGGACAGGATACGCAGTATTTT
CASSPGQDTQYF
>TRBJ1-2|few|NA|TRBV7-9
TGTGCCAGCAGCTTAGGAGGGATCGGCGGCTACACCTTC
CASSLGGIGGYTF
>TRBJ2-1|few|TRBD2|TRBV20-1
TGCAGTGCTAGAGCCCCTAGCGGGGCCACCTACAATGAGCAGTTCTTC
CSARAPSGATYNEQFF
>TRBJ2-5|NA|TRBD1|TRBV20-1
TGCAGTGCTAGAGGCATAGACAGGGTGGAGACCCAGTACTTC
CSARGIDRVETQYF
>TRBJ2-7|NA|NA|TRBV12-3/TRBV12-4
TGTGCCAGCAGTTACGGAAGGGGAATCCGCCTCTCCTATGAGCAGTACTTC
CASSYGRGIRLSYEQYF
>TRBJ1-6|NA|NA|TRBV7-9
TGTGCCAGCAGCTTAGGGGGGCCCCACAATTCACCCCTCCACTTT
CASSLGGPHNSPLHF
>TRBJ2-3|NA|NA|TRBV15
TGTGCCACCAGCGCAAGGGTCGGGGCAGATACGCAGTATTTT
CATSARVGADTQYF